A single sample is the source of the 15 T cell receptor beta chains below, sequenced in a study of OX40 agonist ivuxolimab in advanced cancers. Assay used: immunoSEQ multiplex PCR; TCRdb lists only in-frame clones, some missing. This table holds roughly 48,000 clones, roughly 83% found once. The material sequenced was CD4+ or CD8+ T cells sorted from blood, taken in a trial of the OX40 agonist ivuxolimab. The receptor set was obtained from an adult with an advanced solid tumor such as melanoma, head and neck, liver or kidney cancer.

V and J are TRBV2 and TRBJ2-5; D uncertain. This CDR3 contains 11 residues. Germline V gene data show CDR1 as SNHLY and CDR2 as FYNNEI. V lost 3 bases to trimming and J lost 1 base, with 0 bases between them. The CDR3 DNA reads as TGTGCCAGCAGTGACCAAGAGACCCAGTACTTC. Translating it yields CASSDQETQYF.

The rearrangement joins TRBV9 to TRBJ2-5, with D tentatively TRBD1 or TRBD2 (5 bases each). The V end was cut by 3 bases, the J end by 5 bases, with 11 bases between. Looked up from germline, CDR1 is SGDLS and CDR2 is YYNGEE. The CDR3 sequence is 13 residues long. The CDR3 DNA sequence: TGTGCCAGCAGCGGAACCTGGGGGGAGACCCAGTACTTC. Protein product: CASSGTWGETQYF.

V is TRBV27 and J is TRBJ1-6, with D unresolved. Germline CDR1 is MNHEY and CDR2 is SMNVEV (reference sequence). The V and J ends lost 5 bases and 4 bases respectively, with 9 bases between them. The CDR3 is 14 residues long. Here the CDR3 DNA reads TGTGCCAGCAGTGCTGGACGGTATAATTCACCCCTCCACTTT. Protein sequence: CASSAGRYNSPLHF.

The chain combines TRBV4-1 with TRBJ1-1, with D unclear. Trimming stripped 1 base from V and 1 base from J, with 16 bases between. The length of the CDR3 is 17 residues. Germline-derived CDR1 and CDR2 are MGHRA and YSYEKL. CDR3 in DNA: TGCGCCAGCAGCCAAGGGACCCTCTTCCGCACGAACACTGAAGCTTTCTTT. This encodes CASSQGTLFRTNTEAFF.

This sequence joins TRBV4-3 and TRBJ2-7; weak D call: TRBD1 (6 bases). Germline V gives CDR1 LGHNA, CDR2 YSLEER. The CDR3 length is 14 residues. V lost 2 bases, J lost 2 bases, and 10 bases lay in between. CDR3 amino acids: CASSQYRATYEQYF. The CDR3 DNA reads TGCGCCAGCAGCCAATACAGGGCCACCTACGAGCAGTACTTC.

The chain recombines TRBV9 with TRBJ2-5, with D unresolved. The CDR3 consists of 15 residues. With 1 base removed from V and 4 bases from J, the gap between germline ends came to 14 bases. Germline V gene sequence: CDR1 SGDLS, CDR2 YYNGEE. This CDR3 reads CASSVSGSGPETQYF. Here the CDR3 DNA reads TGTGCCAGCAGCGTATCAGGCTCTGGGCCAGAGACCCAGTACTTC.

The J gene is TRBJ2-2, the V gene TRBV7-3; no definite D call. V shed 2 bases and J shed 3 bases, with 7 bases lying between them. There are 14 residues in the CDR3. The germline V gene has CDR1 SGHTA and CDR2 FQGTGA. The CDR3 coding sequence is TGTGCCAGCAGCTTATTGTCGGACACCGGGGAGCTGTTTTTT. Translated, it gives CASSLLSDTGELFF.

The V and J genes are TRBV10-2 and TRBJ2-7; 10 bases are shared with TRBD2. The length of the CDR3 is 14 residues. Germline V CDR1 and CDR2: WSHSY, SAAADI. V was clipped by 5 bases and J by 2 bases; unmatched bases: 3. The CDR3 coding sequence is TGCGCCAGCAGTAGCGGGAGGGTAACCTACGAGCAGTACTTC. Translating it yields CASSSGRVTYEQYF.

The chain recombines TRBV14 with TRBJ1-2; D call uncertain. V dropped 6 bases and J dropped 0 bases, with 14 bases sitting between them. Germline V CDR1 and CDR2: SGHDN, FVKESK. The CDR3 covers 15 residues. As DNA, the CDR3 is TGTGCCAGCAGTTTTGCACGATCGGCTAACTATGGCTACACCTTC. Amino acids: CASSFARSANYGYTF.

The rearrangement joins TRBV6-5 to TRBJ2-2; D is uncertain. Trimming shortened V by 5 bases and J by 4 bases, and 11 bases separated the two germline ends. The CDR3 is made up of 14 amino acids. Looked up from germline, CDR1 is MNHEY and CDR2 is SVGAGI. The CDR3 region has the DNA TGTGCCAGCAGTCCTCCGGGTGCCACCGGGGAGCTGTTTTTT. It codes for CASSPPGATGELFF.

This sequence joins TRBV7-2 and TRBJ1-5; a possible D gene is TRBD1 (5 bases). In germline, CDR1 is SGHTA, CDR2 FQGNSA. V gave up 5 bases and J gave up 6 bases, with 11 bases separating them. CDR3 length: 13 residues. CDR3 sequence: CASSTTVGQPQHF. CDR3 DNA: TGTGCCAGCAGCACGACAGTAGGTCAGCCCCAGCATTTT.

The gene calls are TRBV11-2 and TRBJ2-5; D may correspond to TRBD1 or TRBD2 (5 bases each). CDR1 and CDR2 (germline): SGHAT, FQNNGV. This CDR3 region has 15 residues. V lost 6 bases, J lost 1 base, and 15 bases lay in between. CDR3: CASSFGDDSQETQYF. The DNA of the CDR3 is TGTGCCAGCAGTTTCGGGGACGACAGCCAAGAGACCCAGTACTTC.

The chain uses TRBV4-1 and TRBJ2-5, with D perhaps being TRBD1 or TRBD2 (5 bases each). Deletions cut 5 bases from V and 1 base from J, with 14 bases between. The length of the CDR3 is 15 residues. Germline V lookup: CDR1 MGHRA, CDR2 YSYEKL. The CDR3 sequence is CASSGVGASQETQYF. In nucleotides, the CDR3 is TGCGCCAGCAGCGGGGTCGGGGCATCCCAAGAGACCCAGTACTTC.

The CDR3 bases are TGTGCCACCCTAGCGGGGCCCCCCCGCAATGAGCAGTTCTTC. It specifies CATLAGPPRNEQFF. V is TRBV10-3 and J is TRBJ2-1, with 9 bases fitting TRBD2. The J segment lost 6 bases and the V segment lost 10 bases, leaving 10 bases of the junction unmatched. This CDR3 is built from 14 residues. Germline CDR1 is ENHRY and CDR2 is SYGVKD.

The chain's CDR3 is CASSLPTGTNSPLHF. The CDR3 coding sequence is TGTGCCAGCAGTTTGCCGACAGGGACGAATTCACCCCTCCACTTT. This chain joins TRBV28 and TRBJ1-6; 7 bases are a match to TRBD1. The CDR3 is made up of 15 amino acids. Losses at the gene ends were 3 bases for V and 7 bases for J; bases not matched to a gene: 6. Germline V gene sequence: CDR1 MDHEN, CDR2 SYDVKM.